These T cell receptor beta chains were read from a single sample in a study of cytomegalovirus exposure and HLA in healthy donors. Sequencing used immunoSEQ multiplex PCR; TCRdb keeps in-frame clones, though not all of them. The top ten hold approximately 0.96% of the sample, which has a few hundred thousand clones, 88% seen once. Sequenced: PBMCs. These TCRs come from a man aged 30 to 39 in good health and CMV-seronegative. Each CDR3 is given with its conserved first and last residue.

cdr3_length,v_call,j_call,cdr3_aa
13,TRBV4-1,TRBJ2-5,CASSQEGRETQYF
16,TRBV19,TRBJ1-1,CASSIPQTGENTEAFF
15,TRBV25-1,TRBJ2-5,CASSESGGRQETQYF
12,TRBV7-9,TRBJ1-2,CASSLDEGSYTF
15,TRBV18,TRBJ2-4,CASSPVPGAKNIQYF
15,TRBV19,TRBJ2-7,CASSLTGGDSYEQYF
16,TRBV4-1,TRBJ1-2,CASSQTSPGTGRGYTF
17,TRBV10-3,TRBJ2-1,CATLPLAGALSYNEQFF
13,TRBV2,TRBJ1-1,CASRRQGVTEAFF
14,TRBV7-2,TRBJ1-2,CASSFRQGQAGYTF
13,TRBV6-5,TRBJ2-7,CASSLTVNYEQYF
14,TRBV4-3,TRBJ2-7,CASSQERGPYEQYF
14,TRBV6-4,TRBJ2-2,CASRKDQVSGELFF
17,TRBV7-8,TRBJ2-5,CASSLAHLAGGKETQYF
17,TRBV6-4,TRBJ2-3,CASSAIGGAPRFDTQYF
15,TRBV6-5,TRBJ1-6,CASSRQGRGGSPLHF
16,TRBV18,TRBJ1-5,CASSRDRPYSNQPQHF
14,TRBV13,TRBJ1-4,CASSLLGGVEKLFF
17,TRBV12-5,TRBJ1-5,CASGPPQPPGFNQPQHF
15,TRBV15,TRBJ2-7,CATSRGNHRSYEQYF
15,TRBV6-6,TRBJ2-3,CASSERAGYTDTQYF
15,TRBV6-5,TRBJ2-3,CASRRIRGGRDTQYF
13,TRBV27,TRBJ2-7,CASSAQFSYEQYF
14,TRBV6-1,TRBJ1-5,CASTPSQGHQPQHF
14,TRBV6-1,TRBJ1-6,CASTRTGGISPLHF
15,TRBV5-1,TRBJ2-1,CASSLSSGSYNEQFF
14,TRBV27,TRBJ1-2,CATREQGRSYGYTF
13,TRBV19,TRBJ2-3,CASAGQVIDTQYF
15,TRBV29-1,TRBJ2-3,CSVRTSGGAADTQYF
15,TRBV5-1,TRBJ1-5,CASSYGTGPGQPQHF
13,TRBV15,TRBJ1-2,CATSGRGPYGYTF
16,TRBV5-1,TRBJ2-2,CASSYYRGSGTGELFF
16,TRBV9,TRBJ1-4,CASSTRQDGANEKLFF
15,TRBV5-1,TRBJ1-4,CASSLEGATNEKLFF
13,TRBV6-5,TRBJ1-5,CASSTGGRQPQHF
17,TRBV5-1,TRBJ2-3,CASSKGLAGVRTDTQYF
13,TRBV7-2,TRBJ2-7,CASSLSAGLAQYF
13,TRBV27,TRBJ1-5,CASRDRGNQPQHF
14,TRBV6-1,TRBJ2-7,CASSAGTGFGEQYF
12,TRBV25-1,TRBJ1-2,CASSRLGQGYTF
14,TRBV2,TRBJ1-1,CASSSFASNTEAFF
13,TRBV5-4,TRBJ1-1,CASSPGTATEAFF